The entry that follows covers one T cell receptor beta chain sequence. This sample includes further DNA sequences coding for the same CDR3. The data were produced by immunoSEQ multiplex PCR, yet TCRdb's version contains in-frame clones alone and is incomplete. The sample shows approximately 120,000 clones, around 83% of them seen only once. This entry belongs to a study of radiation and T cells in renal cell carcinoma. The CDR3 runs to 12 residues. The V gene lost 5 bases and the J gene lost 4 bases, with 6 bases spanning the gap. Germline CDR1 is LNHDA and CDR2 is SQIVND (reference sequence). Time point indicated: baseline pretreatment blood. The treatment was: 15 Gy SBRT to primary tumor, nephrectomy 4 weeks later.

The receptor's source is a woman aged 60-70 years with renal cell carcinoma. The material was blood, obtained from a patient whose treatment included radiotherapy and nephrectomy. This chain connects TRBV19 to TRBJ1-5; D call uncertain. CDR3 DNA: TGTGCCAGTAGTCTCCGGAATCAGCCCCAGCATTTT. The encoded protein is CASSLRNQPQHF.